This T cell receptor beta chain was captured in a study of cytomegalovirus exposure and HLA in healthy donors. Study-wide results and caveats: The presence/absence work took it that sequencing depth was about the same across donors. Later analysis identified a missense DCLRE1C variant that was linked to TCR beta V- and J-gene trimming. In a later analysis, HLA-associated TCR beta chains were more clonally expanded than equally common others.

Points on this clone: Its antigen remains unidentified.

This PCR relied on a set of 60 Vbeta primers and 13 Jbeta primers. Clones were read by immunoSEQ multiplex PCR, and TCRdb kept only the in-frame ones, dropping some. This listing includes 90,000 to 150,000 clones. Germline CDR1 is LNHDA and CDR2 is SQIVND (reference sequence). The CDR3 length is 13 residues. V was clipped by 0 bases and J by 6 bases, with 9 bases between them. The chain carries TRBV19 and TRBJ2-7, with no clear D. This TCR was recovered from a man aged 18 to 30 in good health and CMV-seronegative. The sequencing input was PBMCs. The CDR3 loop reads CASSIEASVEQYF. CDR3 DNA sequence: TGTGCCAGTAGTATAGAGGCATCCGTCGAGCAGTACTTC.